The clone carrying this T cell receptor (beta chain) has ten or more counts. Its antigen remains unknown. The record originates from a study of T cells after yellow fever vaccination. Study-level findings and limits: In post-booster samples, most primary-vaccination clones reappeared (about 97% CD4, 88% CD8). Bulk-population clonotypes that are abundant could appear as contaminants in FACS-sorted repertoires. Weaker, the secondary response had a peak occurring faster, on day 5 versus 15.

The CDR3 totals 12 residues. Germline V gene data show CDR1 as MDHEN and CDR2 as SYDVKM. Trimming left V 2 bases short and J 8 bases short, with 7 bases between. TCRdb recomputed calls from the 5' RACE reads with MiXCR, one row per CDR3 protein. The sample consists of some 250,000 distinct CDR3 sequences, roughly 4% of them appearing once. The chain has TRBV28 and TRBJ2-1; no firm D call. The sample in question was PBMCs, obtained 15 days after the yellow fever booster vaccination. The TCR originated in a man aged 18 to 30 who received the YFV17D yellow fever vaccine. CDR3 protein: CASSLLEYEQFF. The CDR3 DNA follows: TGTGCCAGCAGTTTACTGGAATATGAGCAGTTCTTC.